The rows below give T cell receptor beta chains drawn from one sample of a study of post-analysis software for immune sequencing data. A single record per CDR3 protein comes from TCRdb applying MiXCR to the PCR reads. This repertoire shows 150,000 to 200,000 distinct CDR3 sequences, over 25% found once; its top ten account for about 1.4%. Sequencing was carried out using blood. The receptor source for this set is a girl under 18 with multiple sclerosis. The CDR3 runs from the conserved cysteine through the conserved F or W. The D gene is left open where the match is weak. Clone size appears in some rows only: once, few, many, or a class for an expanded clone.

clone size	J gene	V gene	D gene	CDR3 DNA	CDR3 protein
few	TRBJ2-2	TRBV10-3	NA	TGTGCCATCGAGACAGACACCGGGGAGCTGTTTTTT	CAIETDTGELFF
few	TRBJ2-1	TRBV13	NA	TGTGCCAGCAGCATTAGGACATCACCCTCCTACAATGAGCGGTTCTTC	CASSIRTSPSYNERFF
once	TRBJ2-1	TRBV19	NA	TGTGCCACCGGACAGTCACTCTACAATGAGCAGTTCTTC	CATGQSLYNEQFF
NA	TRBJ1-2	TRBV16	TRBD1	TGTGCCAGCAGCCAATATACTCTGGGACAGGGGAACTATGGCTACACCTTC	CASSQYTLGQGNYGYTF
many	TRBJ2-7	TRBV28	TRBD2	TGTGCCAGCAAACGGAGCGGGAGCTCCTACGAGCAGTACTTC	CASKRSGSSYEQYF
few	TRBJ2-7	TRBV3-1	TRBD1	TGTGCCAGCAGCCTTAGGGACAGAGGCCTTTACGAGCAGTACTTC	CASSLRDRGLYEQYF
NA	TRBJ2-1	TRBV28	TRBD2	TGTGCCAGCAGTTTAGCGGGAGGGGACAATGAGCAGTTCTTC	CASSLAGGDNEQFF
few	TRBJ2-2	TRBV7-2	TRBD2	TGTGCCAGCAGCTACGCACTAGCGGGAGGGCCGAACGGGGAGCTGTTTTTT	CASSYALAGGPNGELFF
NA	TRBJ2-3	TRBV21-1	NA	TGTGCCAGCAGCAAAGCGGGACAGGGGAACACAGATACGCCGTATTTT	CASSKAGQGNTDTPYF
few	TRBJ2-3	TRBV5-1	NA	TGCGCCAGCAGCTTTTCGCGGCCAAGCACAGATACGCAGTATTTT	CASSFSRPSTDTQYF
NA	TRBJ2-5	TRBV5-1	TRBD1	TGCGCCAGCAGCTTGGGACAGGGTGGAGAGGCCCAGTACTTC	CASSLGQGGEAQYF
NA	TRBJ2-7	TRBV18	NA	TGTGCCAGCTCACTCCAGGGGACCGGCTACGAGCAGTACTTC	CASSLQGTGYEQYF
few	TRBJ2-3	TRBV19	TRBD2	TGTGCCAGTAGCGTTATACTAGCGGAGCCCACAGATACGCAGTATTTT	CASSVILAEPTDTQYF
NA	TRBJ1-1	TRBV7-2	NA	TGTGCCAGCAGCTTAGGGACAACGATGAACACTGAAGCTTTCTTT	CASSLGTTMNTEAFF
NA	TRBJ1-2	TRBV15	NA	TGTGCCACCAGCAGAGGACGAGCCCCGGGTTCAGCTGGCTACACCTTC	CATSRGRAPGSAGYTF
few	TRBJ2-7	TRBV11-2	NA	TGTGCCAGCAGCTCCCGTTTTTCCGGGACTTTGAACGAGCAGTACTTC	CASSSRFSGTLNEQYF
few	TRBJ2-2	TRBV28	NA	TGTGCCATCCAAGGGGGGCTGGACACCGGGGAGCTGTTTTTT	CAIQGGLDTGELFF
NA	TRBJ2-7	TRBV19	NA	TGTGCCAGTACTAAACAGGGTAGCGGCGAGCAGTACTTC	CASTKQGSGEQYF
NA	TRBJ2-7	TRBV28	NA	TGTGCCAGCAGTTCGGCTAGCTTGAATGAGCAGTACTTC	CASSSASLNEQYF
NA	TRBJ1-1	TRBV7-9	NA	TGTGCCAGCAGCTTAGTGGGGGCAGGGTCGGGAAACACTGAAGCTTTCTTT	CASSLVGAGSGNTEAFF
few	TRBJ1-2	TRBV4-1	TRBD1	TGCGCCAGCAGCCAAGGTAGGGGGCGGAAGATTGGCTACACCTTC	CASSQGRGRKIGYTF
NA	TRBJ2-7	TRBV7-9	TRBD2	TGTGCCAGCAGCCCTCTACTTAAGGGTAGCGGGGTGTACGAGCAGTACTTC	CASSPLLKGSGVYEQYF
NA	TRBJ1-6	TRBV5-1	NA	TGCGCCAGCAGCTTGGATTATAATTCACCCCTCCACTTT	CASSLDYNSPLHF
NA	TRBJ2-1	TRBV30	TRBD2	TGTGCCTGGAGTAGCAAGGGACTAGCGGGAGCTGAGCAGTTCTTC	CAWSSKGLAGAEQFF
NA	TRBJ1-2	TRBV28	NA	TGTGCCAGCCGCGTGGGGGGGGCGCTGGACTATGGCTACACCTTC	CASRVGGALDYGYTF
many	TRBJ2-7	TRBV2	TRBD2	TGTGCCATCCCACTAGCGGGAGTGGGGGGTGTCTCCTACGAGCAGTACTTC	CAIPLAGVGGVSYEQYF
NA	TRBJ2-2	TRBV2	NA	TGTGCCAGCAGTGGCCAGCCGAACACCGGGGAGCTGTTTTTT	CASSGQPNTGELFF
many	TRBJ2-7	TRBV15	TRBD1	TGTGCCACCAGCAGAGATGTGGCAGGGGGTTACTACGAGCAGTACTTC	CATSRDVAGGYYEQYF
many	TRBJ2-1	TRBV3-1	NA	TGTGCCAGCAGCCCCATAGGAATAACTAGGGCCTACAATGAGCAGTTCTTC	CASSPIGITRAYNEQFF
NA	TRBJ2-7	TRBV5-1	TRBD1	TGCGCCAGCAGCTCCGGGACAGGGGGCCTCGAGCAGTACTTC	CASSSGTGGLEQYF
many	TRBJ2-1	TRBV20-1	NA	TGCAGTGCTAGAGTGGTTAGTCACAGCTTCAATGAGCAGTTCTTC	CSARVVSHSFNEQFF
many	TRBJ2-7	TRBV4-2	TRBD2	TGTGCCAGCAGCCAAACCGGGACTAGCTGGTACGAGCAGTACTTC	CASSQTGTSWYEQYF
NA	TRBJ2-7	TRBV20-1	TRBD2	TGCAGTGCTATCAGACTAGCGGGATCGTCAGGCAATGAGCAGTACTTC	CSAIRLAGSSGNEQYF
once	TRBJ2-3	TRBV20-1	TRBD2	TGCAGTGCTAGAACCGGACTAGCGGACACAGATACGCAGTATTTT	CSARTGLADTDTQYF
NA	TRBJ1-1	TRBV7-9	NA	TGTGCCAGCAGCTTAGAAGGGGCACACACTGAAGCTTTCTTT	CASSLEGAHTEAFF
many	TRBJ2-5	TRBV20-1	TRBD1	TGCAGTGCTAGAGGGACAGGGGAGAAGCAGTACTTC	CSARGTGEKQYF
many	TRBJ2-6	TRBV12-3/TRBV12-4	TRBD1	TGTGCCAGCAGTTTAGAGCCCGGGACAGGGGCTTCTGGGGCCAACGTCCTGACTTTC	CASSLEPGTGASGANVLTF
many	TRBJ2-7	TRBV5-4	TRBD1	TGTGCCAGCACCATGACAGGGATCCACGAGCAGTACTTC	CASTMTGIHEQYF
many	TRBJ2-7	TRBV12-3/TRBV12-4	TRBD1	TGTGCCAGCAGTGTCCCGGGACAGGAGGCCTACGAGCAGTACTTC	CASSVPGQEAYEQYF
NA	TRBJ1-3	TRBV12-3/TRBV12-4	TRBD1	TGTGCCAGCGCTCAGGGGGCTGGAAACACCATATATTTT	CASAQGAGNTIYF
NA	TRBJ2-2	TRBV29-1	TRBD1	TGCAGCGTTGCATCCGACAGGGCAGTTGGCGGGGAGCTGTTTTTT	CSVASDRAVGGELFF
NA	TRBJ1-5	TRBV4-1	NA	TGCGTCAGCAGCCAAGATGGGGGACTGCTCCCATCGCCCCAGCATTTT	CVSSQDGGLLPSPQHF
many	TRBJ2-5	TRBV20-1	NA	TGCAGTGCTAGAGTCCAGTCGACCCAGTACTTC	CSARVQSTQYF
NA	TRBJ1-1	TRBV6-5	NA	TGTGCCAGCAGTTACTCGCCGGCCGGGGGGACTGAAGCTTTCTTT	CASSYSPAGGTEAFF
NA	TRBJ2-5	TRBV2	NA	TGTGCCAGTGGAACCGGGACACCGAAGTACCAAAAGACCCAGTACTTC	CASGTGTPKYQKTQYF
many	TRBJ2-7	TRBV29-1	TRBD1	TGCAGCGTTTCCGGGACAGGGCGCTCCTACGAGCAGTACTTC	CSVSGTGRSYEQYF
NA	TRBJ1-1	TRBV7-4	NA	TGTGCCAGCAGCTTAGCGAGGGGGGTCATGAACACTGAAGCTTTCTTT	CASSLARGVMNTEAFF